A single sample is the source of the 19 T cell receptor beta chains below, sequenced in a study of graft-versus-host responses after intestinal transplantation. TCRdb's table, derived via immunoSEQ multiplex PCR, lists solely in-frame clones and lacks some. There are around 19,000 clones in the sample; about half occur only once, and roughly 1% lies in the top ten. The material sequenced was alloreactive CD4+ T cells from a mixed lymphocyte reaction culture, taken before intestinal transplant. The subset denotes: CFSE-low proliferating T cells sorted from roughly six-day pre-transplant mixed lymphocyte reaction (GvH or HvG direction). The receptor source for this set is a human patient who received an intestinal transplant.

The genes are TRBV18 and TRBJ1-5, with TRBD1 identical over 12 bases. Germline V gene data show CDR1 as KGHSH and CDR2 as LQKENI. Germline trimming cut 0 bases from V and 6 bases from J; bases unmatched to any gene: 6. This CDR3 has 17 amino acids. The CDR3 sequence: CASSPPIGTGGFQPQHF. The CDR3 DNA reads as TGTGCCAGCTCACCACCCATAGGGACAGGGGGCTTTCAGCCCCAGCATTTT.

The table lists this clone with a few counts. The chain combines TRBV7-6 with TRBJ1-2; D might be TRBD1 (6 bases). V was shortened by 2 bases and J by 5 bases, with 15 bases between the two germline ends. Germline CDR1 reads SGHVS; CDR2 reads FNYEAQ. This CDR3 is built from 15 residues. CDR3 in amino acids: CASSLSSGVAYGYTF. The CDR3 nucleotides read TGTGCCAGCAGCTTATCGTCAGGGGTGGCGTATGGCTACACCTTC.

The V call is TRBV19, the J call TRBJ1-5, with 8 bases identical to TRBD1. V trimming: 8 bases; J trimming: 7 bases; junction bases outside the gene matches: 7. The CDR3 loop spans 13 amino acids. The germline gives CDR1 LNHDA, CDR2 SQIVND (reference sequence). CDR3 sequence: CASADRVGQPQHF. DNA of the CDR3: TGTGCCAGTGCGGACAGGGTAGGGCAGCCCCAGCATTTT.

The chain joins TRBV5-1 to TRBJ2-7; perhaps TRBD2 as D (7 bases). Germline-derived CDR1 and CDR2 are SGHRS and YFSETQ. The V gene lost 4 bases and the J gene lost 5 bases, with 13 bases spanning the gap. The CDR3 spans 13 residues. CDR3 protein: CASSATGRDEQYF. The CDR3 DNA reads TGCGCCAGCAGCGCTACAGGGAGGGACGAGCAGTACTTC.

The chain uses TRBV6-1 and TRBJ1-2; TRBD1 aligns across 9 bases. Germline V lookup: CDR1 MNHNS, CDR2 SASEGT. The V segment lost 6 bases and the J segment 8 bases; nucleotides outside the gene matches: 7. The CDR3 extends over 13 amino acids. The CDR3 DNA reads as TGTGCCAGCAGAGAAACAGGGGGCGCGGGCTACACCTTC. Its translation: CASRETGGAGYTF.

This chain links TRBV5-8 with TRBJ2-1, with TRBD1 as a possible D gene (6 bases). V was shortened by 0 bases and J by 4 bases, with 8 bases between the two germline ends. Germline V lookup: CDR1 SGHTS, CDR2 YDEGEE. The CDR3 consists of 14 residues. CDR3 in amino acids: CASSLGGPYNEQFF. CDR3 DNA sequence: TGTGCCAGCAGCTTGGGGGGGCCATACAATGAGCAGTTCTTC.

The table lists this clone with a few counts. This chain uses TRBV6-5 with TRBJ2-2; possible D gene TRBD1, 5 bases. CDR1 and CDR2 from the germline V gene are MNHEY and SVGAGI. This CDR3 has 14 amino acids. Trimming pared 6 bases from V and 2 bases from J, leaving 10 bases between. The CDR3 here is CASRGVVNTGELFF. DNA of the CDR3: TGTGCCAGCAGAGGGGTAGTAAACACCGGGGAGCTGTTTTTT.

This clone came up a few times. The chain is built from TRBV5-1 and TRBJ1-1, with D perhaps TRBD1 (5 bases). CDR3 length: 14 amino acids. Germline V gene data show CDR1 as SGHRS and CDR2 as YFSETQ. V dropped 0 bases and J dropped 5 bases, with 11 bases sitting between them. The CDR3 spells CASSLATGGTEAFF. CDR3 in DNA: TGCGCCAGCAGCTTGGCCACGGGGGGGACTGAAGCTTTCTTT.

This chain connects TRBV10-2 to TRBJ1-1; no firm D call. With 7 bases removed from V and 4 bases from J, the gap between germline ends came to 16 bases. Germline CDR1 reads WSHSY; CDR2 reads SAAADI. This CDR3 has 14 amino acids. CDR3 sequence (DNA): TGCGCCAGCACGAGGAGGGAGCGAGGCACTGAAGCTTTCTTT. Translated: CASTRRERGTEAFF.

The chain joins TRBV5-1 to TRBJ2-2; 10 nucleotides match TRBD2. The V gene end was trimmed by 0 bases and the J gene end by 5 bases; junction bases not matched to a gene: 1. There are 15 residues in the CDR3. Germline CDR1 is SGHRS and CDR2 is YFSETQ. The CDR3 sequence: CASSLVGLATGELFF. CDR3 in DNA: TGCGCCAGCAGCTTGGTGGGACTAGCGACCGGGGAGCTGTTTTTT.

The chain has TRBV18 and TRBJ2-1, with D possibly TRBD2 on 5 matching bases. Germline lookup yields CDR1 KGHSH and CDR2 LQKENI. The CDR3 contains 13 residues. Trimming took off 3 bases at V and 8 bases at J, with 11 bases between the two ends. CDR3 DNA sequence: TGTGCCAGCTCACCGCGGCGGGCGGATGAGCAGTTCTTC. It yields the protein CASSPRRADEQFF.

The J gene is TRBJ1-4, the V gene TRBV25-1; a weak D match, TRBD1 (5 bases). CDR3 size: 14 residues. V was clipped by 7 bases and J by 2 bases, with 11 bases between them. Germline values: CDR1 MGHDK, CDR2 SYGVNS. The CDR3 is CASTPAGTNEKLFF. Here the CDR3 DNA reads TGTGCCAGCACTCCGGCAGGGACTAATGAAAAACTGTTTTTT.

This sequence joins TRBV6-5 and TRBJ2-7; D not certain. With 0 bases removed from V and 4 bases from J, the gap between germline ends came to 10 bases. CDR1 MNHEY and CDR2 SVGAGI come from the germline V gene. The CDR3 has 14 residues. The CDR3 spells CASSYSARNYEQYF. In DNA form, the CDR3 reads TGTGCCAGCAGTTACTCGGCCAGAAATTACGAGCAGTACTTC.

The chain links TRBV18 to TRBJ2-7; 7 bases line up with TRBD1. Looked up from germline, CDR1 is KGHSH and CDR2 is LQKENI. Trimming cost V 4 bases and J 3 bases; bases outside gene matches: 9. There are 15 residues in the CDR3. DNA for the CDR3: TGTGCCAGCTCACTCACGCGGGCAGGGGGCTACGAGCAGTACTTC. Translating it yields CASSLTRAGGYEQYF.

A few counts support this clone. The chain uses TRBV2 and TRBJ2-2, with 11 nucleotides matching TRBD2. Unmatched junction bases numbered 4, after V lost 0 bases and J lost 4 bases. Germline loops: CDR1 SNHLY, CDR2 FYNNEI. This CDR3 region has 17 residues. The CDR3 region has the DNA TGTGCCAGCAGTGAAGCGCGGCTAGCGGGGGGCACCGGGGAGCTGTTTTTT. As protein: CASSEARLAGGTGELFF.

This clone was picked up a small number of times. CDR3 residues: CASSRALAGVYNEQFF. Written as DNA, the CDR3 is TGTGCCAGCTCCCGGGCCCTAGCGGGGGTTTACAATGAGCAGTTCTTC. V is TRBV18 and J is TRBJ2-1; 10 nucleotides match TRBD2. Unmatched junction bases numbered 9, after V lost 6 bases and J lost 4 bases. CDR1 is KGHSH, CDR2 LQKENI, per germline. CDR3 size: 16 residues.

By share, this clone ranks as medium-sized. The CDR3 DNA is TGTGCCAGCTGTAAGGGGACAGGCACTGAAAAACTGTTTTTT. Translation gives CASCKGTGTEKLFF. The chain is built from TRBV9 and TRBJ1-4; 8 positions match TRBD1. The CDR3 contains 14 residues. After removal of 7 bases from V and 7 bases from J, the junction contained 9 bases not matched to a gene. Germline CDR1 SGDLS, CDR2 YYNGEE. The variable domain in full, completed from reference TRBV9 and TRBJ1-4, reads DSGVTQTPKHLITATGQRVTLRCSPRSGDLSVYWYQQSLDQGLQFLIQYYNGEERAKGNILERFSAQQFPDLHSELNLSSLELGDSALYFCASCKGTGTEKLFFGSGTQLSVL.

V and J are TRBV6-1 and TRBJ2-7; D is perhaps TRBD2 (7 bases). Germline CDR1 is MNHNS and CDR2 is SASEGT. CDR3 size: 15 residues. With 4 bases removed from V and 2 bases from J, the gap between germline ends came to 15 bases. CDR3 sequence: CASSAREGHPYEQYF. As DNA, the CDR3 is TGTGCCAGCAGTGCCAGGGAGGGACACCCCTACGAGCAGTACTTC.

This clone was counted a few times. The chain has TRBV6-1 and TRBJ2-5; D perhaps matches TRBD1 (7 bases). V gave up 11 bases and J gave up 0 bases, with 19 bases separating them. The CDR3 has 15 residues. Per the germline V gene, CDR1 is MNHNS and CDR2 is SASEGT. CDR3 region: CAVDRDSGYQETQYF. Here the CDR3 DNA reads TGTGCCGTTGACCGGGACAGCGGGTACCAAGAGACCCAGTACTTC.